The following is a TCR beta chain sequence with its context. Its antigen is not yet known. No much larger clone is present one base from it, and per-base qualities are unavailable. TCRbeta CDR3 regions were amplified from genomic DNA using the immunoSEQ Assay, a bias-controlled multiplex PCR. As for the original processing: Within the assay, amplification of reference gene primers was used to estimate how many nucleated cells each sample contained. Sequence reads were collapsed and filtered to measure the absolute abundance of every unique TCRbeta CDR3 rearrangement. Productive Simpson clonality was computed per sample as the square root of Simpson's diversity index over productive rearrangements. TCRdb obtained this table from immuneACCESS and retained in-frame rearrangements with V and J assigned. These tables miss some clones; where compared with another copy, unresolved V genes account for less than half of the shortfall, and the remainder is unexplained. V and J calls and clone size are those listed in that table; D and trimming were worked out from the DNA. The sample table holds around 100,000 clones, of which over 80% were seen once. The ten largest clones add up to 15% to 20% of the sample.

This specimen comes from a study of blood T cell repertoires in COVID-19 (dated by TCRdb to the early 2020s). Context from the whole study: Collaborator samples came from the United States, Italy and Spain and covered acute and convalescent phases of COVID-19. The material from the prospective study consisted of cDNA or gDNA derived from T cells, B-cell-depleted T cells, or PBMCs. The dataset comprised deeply sampled blood TCRbeta repertoires from subjects exposed to, actively infected with, or recovered from COVID-19. The repertoires were made available in a free public database intended to serve as a resource for research on the immune response to SARS-CoV-2. The samples were drawn from two sources: the first 160 participants of the ongoing ImmuneRACE study, and over 1,000 subjects contributed by 6 global collaborators. Sample metadata almost always included a de-identified subject ID, COVID-19 status, age in years and sex. Where HLA class I and class II types were available, the types were taken from metadata supplied by the sample provider, not from assay-based typing.

Here V drops 5 bases and J drops 4 bases, and the junction holds 5 bases not matched to any gene. The CDR3 has 14 amino acids, counting the end cysteine and phenylalanine. The only DNA kept is the CDR3, 42 bases in frame from the first base. CDR1 and CDR2, looked up from the germline V gene, are SGHTA and FQGNSA. Whole blood was collected in K2EDTA tubes by collaborating institutions according to the institutions' own protocols. For TCRbeta analysis, collaborators shipped samples in one of three forms: frozen whole blood, isolated PBMCs, or DNA extracted from either of those sample types. Overall study outcomes, separate from this receptor: How much clinical and demographic metadata was included differed by source and by participant, and the metadata was provided uncurated.

This receptor was identified in a man between 45 and 60 years old with acute or convalescent COVID-19. This chain is built from TRBV7-2 and TRBJ1-2, with 9 middle bases fitting TRBD1. Sequencing was performed on peripheral blood. The DNA sequence is as follows: TGTGCCAGCAGCCCGAGGACAGGGGCCTATGGCTACACCTTC. This sequence encodes CASSPRTGAYGYTF. The entire variable domain, with the stretches around the CDR3 drawn from the reference TRBV7-2 and TRBJ1-2 proteins, is GAGVSQSPSNKVTEKGKDVELRCDPISGHTALYWYRQSLGQGLEFLIYFQGNSAPDKSGLPSDRFSAERTGGSVSTLTIQRTQQEDSAVYLCASSPRTGAYGYTFGSGTRLTVV.